Below are 5 T cell receptor beta chains sequenced from a single sample in a study of blood T cell repertoires in COVID-19. Profiling relied on immunoSEQ multiplex PCR, and the TCRdb table lists in-frame clones only, not all of them. The sample consists of over 250,000 clones, over 75% of them appearing once. The sample comprised peripheral blood. All receptors come from a human donor in a cohort sampled during active COVID-19.

The chain couples TRBV30 to TRBJ1-2; 7 nucleotides match TRBD1. The V gene's germline CDR1 is GTSNPN and CDR2 SVGIG (reference sequence). V was pared by 0 bases and J by 1 base, with 5 bases of the junction left unmatched. The CDR3 has 15 residues. The CDR3 sequence: CAWSVKGTVNYGYTF. DNA of the CDR3: TGTGCCTGGAGTGTAAAGGGGACAGTTAACTATGGCTACACCTTC.

The gene calls are TRBV5-1 and TRBJ2-1; D call uncertain. V was pared by 0 bases and J by 4 bases, with 8 bases between. The germline V gene has CDR1 SGHRS and CDR2 YFSETQ. The length of the CDR3 is 14 residues. In nucleotides, the CDR3 is TGCGCCAGCAGCTTGGCAGAGAGGTACAATGAGCAGTTCTTC. Protein product: CASSLAERYNEQFF.

The chain joins TRBV29-1 to TRBJ2-3; 7 bases fit TRBD1. CDR3 length equals 14 residues. The junction had 6 bases not matched to a gene; V was cut back by 6 bases and J by 0 bases. Germline lookup yields CDR1 SQVTM and CDR2 ANQGSEA. Here the CDR3 DNA reads TGCAGCGTCTGGACAGGTACAAGCACAGATACGCAGTATTTT. Amino acid sequence: CSVWTGTSTDTQYF.

The chain recombines TRBV28 with TRBJ2-7, with D perhaps TRBD1 (5 bases). The CDR3 loop spans 13 amino acids. Trimming removed 6 bases at V and 2 bases at J, with 11 bases between. Germline V CDR1 and CDR2: MDHEN, SYDVKM. CDR3 DNA sequence: TGTGCCAGCAGACAGGTGTCTACCTACGAGCAGTACTTC. Translating it yields CASRQVSTYEQYF.

V and J are TRBV2 and TRBJ2-7, with 7 bases lining up with TRBD1. Germline V gene sequence: CDR1 SNHLY, CDR2 FYNNEI. This CDR3 comprises 11 residues. The CDR3 region has the DNA TGTGCGACCGGGACAGTCTACGAGCAGTACTTC. Protein sequence: CATGTVYEQYF.